These 27 T cell receptor beta chains came from one sample sequenced in a study of metastatic and nonmetastatic thyroid tumors. TCRdb used MiXCR to call clones anew from the PCR reads. This table has roughly 3,800 clones, 35% to 40% appearing once. Until they underwent thyroid surgery, no patient had received any treatment. The sequenced material came from tumor tissue. Receptors originate from a male donor with papillary thyroid cancer or a benign thyroid nodule (not recorded which). Some clones in this sample may be carry-over from other donors' samples.

The V and J genes are TRBV6-1 and TRBJ1-2; D is uncertain. With 8 bases removed from V and 5 bases from J, the gap between germline ends came to 24 bases. Germline CDR1 reads MNHNS; CDR2 reads SASEGT. There are 16 residues in the CDR3. For the CDR3, the DNA is TGTGCCAGCCGCAATCAGGAGGTCCAACCTGGGTATGGCTACACCTTC. This encodes CASRNQEVQPGYGYTF.

At least ten counts were recorded for this clone. Written as DNA, the CDR3 is TGTGCCAGCAGTGTAGAGCGGGAGGAAAGCTCCTACAATGAGCAGTTCTTC. The encoded protein is CASSVEREESSYNEQFF. The gene calls are TRBV2 and TRBJ2-1, with 9 bases fitting TRBD2. The V gene's germline CDR1 is SNHLY and CDR2 FYNNEI. After removal of 4 bases from V and 0 bases from J, the junction contained 7 bases not matched to a gene. The CDR3 spans 17 residues.

The chain employs TRBV19 and TRBJ2-7; 13 positions agree with TRBD2. CDR3 length equals 16 residues. The germline gives CDR1 LNHDA, CDR2 SQIVND (reference sequence). Trimming took 4 bases from V and 6 from J; bases not matched to a gene: 9. The CDR3 reads CASSKDPWTSGSEQYF. The CDR3 nucleotides are TGTGCCAGTAGTAAGGACCCGTGGACTAGCGGGAGCGAGCAGTACTTC.

The chain has TRBV19 and TRBJ2-1, with D maybe TRBD1 (5 bases). Germline V lookup: CDR1 LNHDA, CDR2 SQIVND (reference sequence). The CDR3 totals 18 residues. V shed 4 bases and J shed 0 bases, with 19 bases lying between them. CDR3 sequence: CASSNHVGATRSYNEQFF. In nucleotides, the CDR3 is TGTGCCAGTAGTAATCACGTAGGGGCGACACGCTCCTACAATGAGCAGTTCTTC.

The rearrangement uses TRBV19 and TRBJ1-1; the D gene is possibly TRBD1 (6 bases). Germline lookup yields CDR1 LNHDA and CDR2 SQIVND (reference sequence). The ends were cut back, 5 bases at V and 1 base at J, with 11 bases in the middle. The CDR3 is made up of 14 amino acids. CDR3 protein: CASSPGGGNTEAFF. CDR3 nucleotides: TGTGCCAGTAGTCCTGGAGGGGGGAACACTGAAGCTTTCTTT.

This clone was counted a few times. V and J are TRBV27 and TRBJ2-7; TRBD2 matches 11 bases. V was clipped by 5 bases and J by 1 base; unmatched bases: 4. The germline V gene has CDR1 MNHEY and CDR2 SMNVEV (reference sequence). This CDR3 comprises 15 residues. CDR3 residues: CASSLLAGASYEQYF. CDR3 bases: TGTGCCAGCAGTCTACTAGCGGGAGCTTCCTACGAGCAGTACTTC.

The rearrangement joins TRBV7-6 to TRBJ1-6; 7 nucleotides align to TRBD1. The ends lost 5 bases at V and 4 bases at J; junction bases unmatched: 2. This CDR3 is built from 14 residues. Germline V gene sequence: CDR1 SGHVS, CDR2 FNYEAQ. The CDR3 nucleotides read TGTGCCAGCAGCGGGACAGAGTATAATTCACCCCTCCACTTT. Its protein is CASSGTEYNSPLHF. The full variable domain, its missing parts supplied by reference TRBV7-6 and TRBJ1-6, is GAGVSQSPRYKVTKRGQDVALRCDPISGHVSLYWYRQALGQGPEFLTYFNYEAQQDKSGLPNDRFSAERPEGSISTLTIQRTEQRDSAMYRCASSGTEYNSPLHFGNGTRLTVT.

This chain joins TRBV20-1 and TRBJ2-2; 11 nucleotides line up with TRBD1. The V segment lost 5 bases and the J segment 1 base; nucleotides outside the gene matches: 3. Germline CDR1 and CDR2: DFQATT and SNEGSKA (reference sequence). The CDR3 spans 15 residues. In DNA form, the CDR3 reads TGCAGTGCTGGAGGGACAGGGGGGAACACCGGGGAGCTGTTTTTT. Translating gives CSAGGTGGNTGELFF.

This chain connects TRBV6-1 to TRBJ2-3; D tentatively fits TRBD1 or TRBD2 (5 bases each). The CDR3 is 14 amino acids. Germline V gives CDR1 MNHNS, CDR2 SASEGT. V was shortened by 2 bases and J by 4 bases, with 10 bases between the two germline ends. The CDR3 reads CASSESGGPDTQYF. The CDR3 nucleotides read TGTGCCAGCAGTGAAAGTGGGGGACCAGATACGCAGTATTTT.

This chain uses TRBV5-1 with TRBJ1-2; 10 bases align to TRBD1. This CDR3 comprises 14 residues. Germline CDR1 SGHRS, CDR2 YFSETQ. V shed 5 bases and J 6 bases; nucleotides not matched to a gene: 7. The CDR3 protein is CASRSGQGSDGYTF. CDR3 DNA: TGCGCCAGCAGGTCGGGACAGGGGAGTGATGGCTACACCTTC.

This clone was observed a handful of times. The genes are TRBV7-9 and TRBJ2-7; 13 bases align to TRBD2. Germline V lookup: CDR1 SEHNR, CDR2 FQNEAQ (reference sequence). The ends lost 5 bases at V and 13 bases at J; junction bases unmatched: 8. The CDR3 length is 13 residues. The CDR3 loop is CASSLGTSGDKYF. The CDR3 coding sequence is TGTGCCAGCAGCCTCGGGACTAGCGGGGACAAATACTTC.

The chain carries TRBV6-5 and TRBJ1-1, with D unclear. CDR1 and CDR2 from the germline V gene are MNHEY and SVGAGI. V shed 6 bases and J shed 1 base, with 15 bases lying between them. The CDR3 length is 15 residues. The CDR3 DNA reads TGTGCCAGCAGGGACGGACTACTAAGGAACACTGAAGCTTTCTTT. As protein: CASRDGLLRNTEAFF.

Here the CDR3 reads CASRLTTGTGSQPQHF. The CDR3 nucleotides read TGTGCCAGCAGGCTTACAACCGGGACAGGGAGTCAGCCCCAGCATTTT. The V and J genes are TRBV6-1 and TRBJ1-5; 9 bases fit TRBD1. Germline assignment: CDR1 MNHNS and CDR2 SASEGT. CDR3 size: 16 residues. V was clipped by 6 bases and J by 6 bases; unmatched bases: 12.

This chain uses TRBV5-1 with TRBJ2-2; 10 bases map to TRBD1. The CDR3 has 17 amino acids. The V gene's germline CDR1 is SGHRS and CDR2 YFSETQ. V was clipped by 0 bases and J by 5 bases; unmatched bases: 7. CDR3 nucleotides: TGCGCCAGCAGCTTGGGCGTCCCGGGACAGGGGACCGGGGAGCTGTTTTTT. Encoded protein: CASSLGVPGQGTGELFF.

This clone was recorded a few times. The rearrangement joins TRBV6-2 or TRBV6-3 to TRBJ1-2; 7 bases match TRBD1. This CDR3 contains 14 residues. Trimming took 5 bases from V and 1 from J; bases not matched to a gene: 4. Germline V gene lookup returns CDR1 MNHEY and CDR2 SVGEGT. The CDR3 DNA reads TGTGCCAGCAGTAACAGGGGCGGTAACTATGGCTACACCTTC. The encoded protein is CASSNRGGNYGYTF.

By share, this clone counts as large. This chain joins TRBV11-2 and TRBJ2-7; D unclear. The CDR3 runs 13 residues. The V gene's germline CDR1 is SGHAT and CDR2 FQNNGV. Trimming left V 0 bases short and J 4 bases short, with 7 bases between. The CDR3 DNA is TGTGCCAGCAGCTTAGATCCCTCGTACGAGCAGTACTTC. Its translation is CASSLDPSYEQYF.

The chain couples TRBV28 to TRBJ2-7; tentatively, D is TRBD1 or TRBD2 (5 bases each). Trimming left V 2 bases short and J 6 bases short, with 11 bases between. The CDR3 sequence is 13 residues long. Germline CDR1 MDHEN, CDR2 SYDVKM. The CDR3 DNA reads TGTGCCAGCAGTTTAGGGACGGGTTCCGAGCAGTACTTC. It yields the protein CASSLGTGSEQYF.

By share, this clone counts as large. This rearrangement joins TRBV6-1 to TRBJ1-1; D is undetermined. Germline V gives CDR1 MNHNS, CDR2 SASEGT. This CDR3 is built from 13 residues. Between the trimmed V and J ends, which lost 3 bases and 4 bases, there was a span of 9 bases. The CDR3 nucleotides read TGTGCCAGCAGTGACGGAGAGAGCACTGAAGCTTTCTTT. Residues: CASSDGESTEAFF.

This clone was found a few times. J is TRBJ1-2 and V is TRBV25-1, with D unclear. The CDR3 covers 13 residues. Trimming stripped 2 bases from V and 3 bases from J, with 7 bases between. CDR1 and CDR2 (germline): MGHDK, SYGVNS. CDR3 DNA sequence: TGTGCCAGCAGTGAAGTGGCAGACTATGGCTACACCTTC. Translated, it gives CASSEVADYGYTF.

This clone showed up just a few times. This chain joins TRBV9 and TRBJ1-6, with D hard to call. V was clipped by 3 bases and J by 7 bases, with 5 bases between them. Germline CDR1 reads SGDLS; CDR2 reads YYNGEE. This CDR3 has 12 amino acids. The DNA of the CDR3 is TGTGCCAGCAGCGGTAGCAATTCACCCCTCCACTTT. This encodes CASSGSNSPLHF.

This clone is deemed medium-sized. The chain carries TRBV2 and TRBJ2-2, with D possibly matching TRBD2 (7 bases). Deletions cut 5 bases from V and 6 bases from J, with 19 bases between. Germline V gene sequence: CDR1 SNHLY, CDR2 FYNNEI. CDR3 length: 16 amino acids. CDR3 region: CASSYEEGGAPGELFF. CDR3 bases: TGTGCCAGCAGTTACGAGGAGGGGGGGGCCCCCGGGGAGCTGTTTTTT.

J is TRBJ1-2 and V is TRBV7-9; no reliable D call. Trimming shortened V by 3 bases and J by 4 bases, and 12 bases separated the two germline ends. The CDR3 sequence is 14 residues long. Germline CDR1 and CDR2: SEHNR and FQNEAQ (reference sequence). CDR3 nucleotide sequence: TGTGCCAGCAGCTTTATGAATTGGGGCTATGGCTACACCTTC. Translated, it gives CASSFMNWGYGYTF. Based on the CDR3 plus reference TRBV7-9 and TRBJ1-2, the full variable domain is DTGVSQNPRHKITKRGQNVTFRCDPISEHNRLYWYRQTLGQGPEFLTYFQNEAQLEKSRLLSDRFSAERPKGSFSTLEIQRTEQGDSAMYLCASSFMNWGYGYTFGSGTRLTVV.

By frequency in the sample, this clone is medium-sized. The chain joins TRBV9 to TRBJ2-1; the D is unclear. CDR1 and CDR2 from the germline V gene are SGDLS and YYNGEE. This CDR3 contains 14 residues. Trimming removed 4 bases from V and 5 bases from J, with 13 bases in between. The CDR3 is CASSPGRLDNEQFF. DNA for the CDR3: TGTGCCAGCAGCCCCGGCAGGTTAGACAATGAGCAGTTCTTC.

The CDR3 spells CASSIPGQKYSNQPQHF. The CDR3 DNA is TGTGCCAGTAGTATCCCTGGACAGAAGTATAGCAATCAGCCCCAGCATTTT. The chain employs TRBV19 and TRBJ1-5, with D tentatively TRBD1 (6 bases). CDR1 and CDR2 (germline): LNHDA, SQIVND (reference sequence). The CDR3 is 17 residues long. The V end lost 3 bases, the J end lost 0 bases, and 15 bases lay between the germline ends.

The chain has TRBV11-3 and TRBJ2-1; 9 nucleotides align to TRBD1. Germline V gene sequence: CDR1 SGHNT, CDR2 YENEEA. The ends lost 4 bases at V and 5 bases at J; junction bases unmatched: 9. The CDR3 is 16 amino acids. CDR3 region: CASSSGTGQFNNEQFF. As DNA, the CDR3 is TGTGCCAGCAGCTCCGGGACAGGGCAATTTAACAATGAGCAGTTCTTC. Full variable domain (remainder filled in from reference TRBV11-3 and TRBJ2-1): EAGVVQSPRYKIIEKKQPVAFWCNPISGHNTLYWYLQNLGQGPELLIRYENEEAVDDSQLPKDRFSAERLKGVDSTLKIQPAELGDSAVYLCASSSGTGQFNNEQFFGPGTRLTVL.

The sample holds a few counts of this clone. The chain employs TRBV6-1 and TRBJ2-3; D gene unclear. The ends were cut back, 1 base at V and 2 bases at J, with 7 bases in the middle. Germline V gives CDR1 MNHNS, CDR2 SASEGT. The CDR3 has 14 amino acids. The CDR3 is CASSEGRDTDTQYF. CDR3 sequence (DNA): TGTGCCAGCAGTGAAGGAAGAGACACAGATACGCAGTATTTT.

Here the CDR3 reads CSARDSGSSSEQYF. CDR3 in DNA: TGCAGTGCTAGGGATAGCGGGAGTTCTTCCGAGCAGTACTTC. The chain uses TRBV20-1 and TRBJ2-7; 9 bases are shared with TRBD2. The V segment lost 3 bases and the J segment 6 bases; nucleotides outside the gene matches: 9. Germline lookup yields CDR1 DFQATT and CDR2 SNEGSKA (reference sequence). CDR3 length: 14 amino acids.